What follows are 7 T cell receptor beta chains derived from one specimen sequenced in a study of T cell responses to AZD1222 COVID-19 vaccine (dated by TCRdb to the early 2020s). The library was prepared using the immunoSEQ multiplex PCR assay. The clones in this table, taken by TCRdb from immuneACCESS, are in-frame only. Not every clone is retained; where verified, under half of the shortfall comes from an unresolved V gene, and the cause of the rest is unknown. The sample table records 150,000 or so clones; about 90% of these occur just once. Jointly, the top ten make up about 1.5% of the sample. The time point label for this specimen denotes: baseline before first vaccination. Sequencing used peripheral blood, obtained on day 0 of AZD1222 vaccination. The receptors shown here come from an adult in good health.

The V call is TRBV6-5, the J call TRBJ1-1, with 7 bases aligning to TRBD1. Germline lookup yields CDR1 MNHEY and CDR2 SVGAGI. This CDR3 has 13 residues. The V and J ends lost 11 bases and 1 base, in that order; junction bases with no gene match: 7. The CDR3, as DNA: TGTGCCGTATTACGGACAGGGAACACTGAAGCTTTCTTT. This translates into CAVLRTGNTEAFF.

This sequence joins TRBV21-1 and TRBJ2-4; the table's D call, TRBD1, has no DNA check behind it. TRBV21-1 is termed a pseudogene. This CDR3 spans 15 amino acids. In nucleotides, the CDR3 is TGTGCCAGCATCAATCAGGGGGTAGCCAAAAACATTCAGTACTTC. The encoded protein is CASINQGVAKNIQYF.

The chain links TRBV6-2 or TRBV6-3 to TRBJ2-7; D gene ambiguous. Germline V gene data show CDR1 as MNHEY and CDR2 as SVGEGT. V was cut by 4 bases and J by 0 bases, with 16 bases left in between. CDR3 length: 16 amino acids. The CDR3 DNA follows: TGTGCCAGCAGTTCATTCGCGCAGACAACCTCCTACGAGCAGTACTTC. It is translated as CASSSFAQTTSYEQYF.

This clone was seen a few times. The chain joins TRBV6-5 to TRBJ1-1; TRBD1 is a possible D gene (5 bases). CDR3 length: 16 residues. Trimming pared 2 bases from V and 6 bases from J, leaving 19 bases between. Germline CDR1 is MNHEY and CDR2 is SVGAGI. The DNA for the CDR3 is TGTGCCAGCAGTTACAGATCCGGGACCAAATTGGCTGAAGCTTTCTTT. Its translation: CASSYRSGTKLAEAFF.

This clone was counted only a few times. The V call is TRBV12-3 or TRBV12-4, the J call TRBJ1-2, with D possibly TRBD1 on 5 matching bases. The CDR3 length is 13 residues. Trimming stripped 5 bases from V and 5 bases from J, with 12 bases between. CDR3 in DNA: TGTGCCAGCAGTCGAGGGGTTGGGTATGGCTACACCTTC. It yields the protein CASSRGVGYGYTF.

V and J are TRBV28 and TRBJ1-4; 9 bases map to TRBD1. The CDR3 runs 14 residues. Germline CDR1 is MDHEN and CDR2 is SYDVKM. The V gene end was trimmed by 4 bases and the J gene end by 8 bases; junction bases not matched to a gene: 5. CDR3 loop: CASSSGQGGEKLFF. Here the CDR3 DNA reads TGTGCCAGCAGTTCGGGACAGGGCGGGGAAAAACTGTTTTTT.

The rearrangement uses TRBV7-2 and TRBJ1-5; 7 nucleotides align to TRBD1. Germline V gene lookup returns CDR1 SGHTA and CDR2 FQGNSA. Trimming took 3 bases from V and 11 from J; bases not matched to a gene: 13. The CDR3 is made up of 15 amino acids. The CDR3 is CASSLGRGPFVAQHF. CDR3 DNA sequence: TGTGCCAGCAGCTTGGGGAGGGGGCCCTTCGTGGCCCAGCATTTT.